The 18 T cell receptor beta chains in this list originate from one sample, sequenced in a study of beta chain features in type 1 diabetes. Study-wide results and limits: Within each of all four CD4+ subsets, Type 1 diabetes patients had TCRB CDR3s that were moderately but significantly shorter.

No antigen is known for these receptors. cDNA synthesis used the whole RNA isolate, giving expressed TCRB sequences. Assay used: immunoSEQ multiplex PCR; TCRdb lists only in-frame clones, some missing. Among some 200,000 clones listed, 15% to 20% were seen once. The specimen was naive CD4+ T cells from blood. The receptors derive from a man younger than 45 with type 1 diabetes.

The chain is built from TRBV15 and TRBJ1-4; possibly TRBD1 for D (6 bases). Per the germline V gene, CDR1 is LNHNV and CDR2 is YYDKDF (reference sequence). The CDR3 covers 16 residues. Trimming stripped 0 bases from V and 7 bases from J, with 15 bases between. The CDR3 loop is CATSRDQGWDTEKLFF. Written as DNA, the CDR3 is TGTGCCACCAGCAGAGATCAGGGGTGGGATACTGAAAAACTGTTTTTT.

The sample holds a few counts of this clone. V usage is TRBV5-1 and J usage is TRBJ2-3, with D perhaps TRBD1 (5 bases). Germline assignment: CDR1 SGHRS and CDR2 YFSETQ. V was trimmed by 4 bases and J by 4 bases, leaving 13 bases between them. The CDR3 spans 14 residues. In DNA form, the CDR3 reads TGCGCCAGCAGCATCGGAAGGGGATCAGATACGCAGTATTTT. As protein: CASSIGRGSDTQYF.

The chain links TRBV29-1 to TRBJ1-3, with TRBD1 matching 7 bases. Trimming removed 7 bases from V and 0 bases from J; junction bases left unmatched: 3. Germline CDR1 reads SQVTM; CDR2 reads ANQGSEA. The CDR3 spans 13 residues. The CDR3 loop reads CSGRQGSGNTIYF. CDR3 DNA: TGCAGCGGTAGACAGGGCTCTGGAAACACCATATATTTT.

V is TRBV29-1 and J is TRBJ2-7, with 9 positions matching TRBD2. The CDR3 totals 15 residues. From germline, CDR1 is SQVTM and CDR2 ANQGSEA. V lost 4 bases to trimming and J lost 2 bases; unmatched junction nucleotides: 9. The CDR3 spells CSVGRRLAEPYEQYF. The CDR3 region has the DNA TGCAGCGTTGGACGCCGACTAGCGGAACCCTACGAGCAGTACTTC.

The CDR3: CSVRVDPSGNTIYF. The CDR3, as DNA: TGCAGCGTGAGGGTAGACCCCTCTGGAAACACCATATATTTT. This rearrangement joins TRBV29-1 to TRBJ1-3; unclear D gene. With 6 bases removed from V and 0 bases from J, the gap between germline ends came to 12 bases. The CDR3 sequence is 14 residues long. Germline CDR1 and CDR2: SQVTM and ANQGSEA.

The chain is built from TRBV7-2 and TRBJ2-1; D might be TRBD2 (6 bases). CDR1 is SGHTA, CDR2 FQGNSA, per germline. Trimming removed 3 bases from V and 5 bases from J, with 14 bases in between. The CDR3 sequence is 15 residues long. In nucleotides, the CDR3 is TGTGCCAGCAGCTTTCGACTAGGAGGGCACAATGAGCAGTTCTTC. Protein: CASSFRLGGHNEQFF.

The V call is TRBV7-2, the J call TRBJ2-2; 8 positions match TRBD1. Germline V gene data show CDR1 as SGHTA and CDR2 as FQGNSA. The CDR3 covers 16 residues. V trimming: 1 base; J trimming: 1 base; junction bases outside the gene matches: 2. The DNA of the CDR3 is TGTGCCAGCAGCTTAGTTGGGACAGGGAACACCGGGGAGCTGTTTTTT. Translating it yields CASSLVGTGNTGELFF.

This clone turned up a few times. The chain employs TRBV5-1 and TRBJ2-2, with D possibly being TRBD2 (5 bases). Trimming stripped 0 bases from V and 6 bases from J, with 6 bases between. The CDR3 loop spans 13 amino acids. CDR1 and CDR2 (germline): SGHRS, YFSETQ. The CDR3 nucleotides read TGCGCCAGCAGCTTGGACGGGGCCGGGGAGCTGTTTTTT. Translated: CASSLDGAGELFF.

This clone has just a few counts. The chain carries TRBV10-1 and TRBJ2-7, with D hard to call. Per germline, CDR1 WNHNN and CDR2 SYGVQD (reference sequence). The CDR3 has 12 residues. The germline V and J ends were trimmed by 8 bases and 0 bases, with 8 bases remaining between them. The DNA of the CDR3 is TGCGCCAGCGCGGAAAGCTCCTACGAGCAGTACTTC. It translates to CASAESSYEQYF.

About this clone: The junction does not match germline at one end; this may be a read error. The chain has TRBV4-3 and TRBJ2-1, with 9 bases identical to TRBD2. CDR1 and CDR2 from the germline V gene are LGHNA and YSLEER. There are 16 residues in the CDR3. CDR3 nucleotide sequence: TGCGCCAGCAGTCAAGATCTGGCGGGAGGGCCTCCTGAGCAGTTCTTC. Protein: CASSQDLAGGPPEQFF.

This chain uses TRBV2 with TRBJ1-5; 9 nucleotides align to TRBD1. Germline CDR1 and CDR2: SNHLY and FYNNEI. The CDR3 has 15 amino acids. The V and J ends lost 7 bases and 3 bases, in that order; junction bases with no gene match: 7. CDR3 bases: TGTGCCAGCACTGGGACAGGGCTAAACAATCAGCCCCAGCATTTT. Its translation: CASTGTGLNNQPQHF.

This clone was observed a few times. J is TRBJ1-1 and V is TRBV9; no definite D call. CDR3 size: 12 residues. Germline assignment: CDR1 SGDLS and CDR2 YYNGEE. The germline V and J ends were trimmed by 4 bases and 10 bases, with 14 bases remaining between them. The CDR3 protein is CASSPTELGAFF. CDR3 coding DNA: TGTGCCAGCAGCCCCACGGAGCTTGGAGCTTTCTTT.

In this sample, this clone turned up a few times. The CDR3 DNA is TGCAGCGTCGGGAGGGACCTCACAGATACGCAGTATTTT. Amino acid sequence: CSVGRDLTDTQYF. V gene TRBV29-1 combines with J gene TRBJ2-3; 8 nucleotides match TRBD2. Trimming cost V 6 bases and J 2 bases; bases outside gene matches: 4. From germline, CDR1 is SQVTM and CDR2 ANQGSEA. CDR3 length equals 13 residues.

This clone was detected a few times. This chain links TRBV18 with TRBJ2-1; 11 nucleotides align to TRBD2. The germline V gene encodes CDR1 KGHSH and CDR2 LQKENI. V lost 3 bases and J lost 4; bases outside the gene matches: 5. This CDR3 is built from 16 residues. CDR3 bases: TGTGCCAGCTCACCCCTTAGCGGGAGGGTGTACAATGAGCAGTTCTTC. It yields the protein CASSPLSGRVYNEQFF.

A few counts support this clone. This sequence joins TRBV4-1 and TRBJ2-1; 14 bases are shared with TRBD2. V shed 4 bases and J 8 bases; nucleotides not matched to a gene: 7. The CDR3 totals 16 residues. The germline V gene encodes CDR1 MGHRA and CDR2 YSYEKL. For the CDR3, the DNA is TGCGCCAGCAGCCGGGACGGGACTAGCGGGAGTGATGAGCAGTTCTTC. This sequence encodes CASSRDGTSGSDEQFF.

This clone has a handful of counts. The chain is built from TRBV25-1 and TRBJ2-1; possibly TRBD1 for D (6 bases). The V gene's germline CDR1 is MGHDK and CDR2 SYGVNS. Trimming cost V 7 bases and J 4 bases, with 11 bases left between them. The CDR3 contains 13 residues. In DNA form, the CDR3 reads TGTGCCAGCACGCTTCAGGGGTACAATGAGCAGTTCTTC. It codes for CASTLQGYNEQFF. The whole variable domain, filled in from reference TRBV25-1 and TRBJ2-1, reads EADIYQTPRYLVIGTGKKITLECSQTMGHDKMYWYQQDPGMELHLIHYSYGVNSTEKGDLSSESTVSRIRTEHFPLTLESARPSHTSQYLCASTLQGYNEQFFGPGTRLTVL.

The rearrangement links TRBV29-1 to TRBJ1-2, with D perhaps matching TRBD1 (5 bases). CDR3 size: 13 residues. Germline values: CDR1 SQVTM, CDR2 ANQGSEA. V lost 4 bases and J 8 bases, leaving 17 bases between the germline ends. CDR3 loop: CSVGVGAEGGYTF. The CDR3 DNA sequence: TGCAGCGTTGGAGTCGGGGCGGAAGGGGGCTACACCTTC. The full variable domain, rest sourced from reference TRBV29-1 and TRBJ1-2, is SAVISQKPSRDICQRGTSLTIQCQVDSQVTMMFWYRQQPGQSLTLIATANQGSEATYESGFVIDKFPISRPNLTFSTLTVSNMSPEDSSIYLCSVGVGAEGGYTFGSGTRLTVV.

This clone showed up just a few times. The chain has TRBV30 and TRBJ1-5, with 8 bases fitting TRBD1. The CDR3 has 15 amino acids. Losses at the gene ends were 5 bases for V and 2 bases for J; bases not matched to a gene: 8. Germline V CDR1 and CDR2: GTSNPN, SVGIG (reference sequence). CDR3 DNA sequence: TGTGCCTGGGACAGGGGTCCGAATCGCAATCAGCCCCAGCATTTT. This sequence encodes CAWDRGPNRNQPQHF.